This note documents a single T cell receptor beta chain sequence. Its antigen is not identified. TCRdb keeps only in-frame clones here, not all; method: immunoSEQ multiplex PCR. The sample lists about 100,000 clones; roughly 87% were seen once. This CDR3 contains 11 residues. V shed 8 bases and J shed 4 bases, with 9 bases lying between them. Germline CDR1 is MDHEN and CDR2 is SYDVKM. The sample originates from a study of graft-versus-host responses after intestinal transplantation. Whole-study findings and limits: Peak levels of circulating GvH clones tracked with early post-transplant HvG declines. Analysis identified GvH clones in recipient marrow, with some appearing first in ileum or blood.

The TCR comes from a human donor who was the organ donor for an intestinal transplant. V is TRBV28 and J is TRBJ2-7; D may be TRBD1 (5 bases). The sequencing used unstimulated CD4+ T cells sorted from spleen or lymph node cells, collected before transplant. CDR3 in amino acids: CASCQGYEQYF. The CDR3 region has the DNA TGTGCCAGCTGCCAGGGATACGAGCAGTACTTC.